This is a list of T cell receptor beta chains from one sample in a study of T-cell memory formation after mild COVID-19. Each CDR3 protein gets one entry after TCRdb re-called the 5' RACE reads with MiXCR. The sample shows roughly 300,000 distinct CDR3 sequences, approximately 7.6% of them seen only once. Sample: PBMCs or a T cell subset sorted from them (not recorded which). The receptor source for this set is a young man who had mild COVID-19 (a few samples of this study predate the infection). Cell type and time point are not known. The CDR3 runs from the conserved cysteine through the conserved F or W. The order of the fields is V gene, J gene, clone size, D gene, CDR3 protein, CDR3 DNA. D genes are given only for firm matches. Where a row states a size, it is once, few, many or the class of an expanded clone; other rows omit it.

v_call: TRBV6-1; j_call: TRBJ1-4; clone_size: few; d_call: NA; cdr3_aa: CASSEQSGGLWEKLFF; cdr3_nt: TGTGCCAGCAGTGAACAAAGCGGGGGGCTATGGGAAAAACTGTTTTTT
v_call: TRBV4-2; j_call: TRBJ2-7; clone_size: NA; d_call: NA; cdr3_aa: CASSPDRTANEQYF; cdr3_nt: TGTGCCAGCAGTCCGGACCGAACCGCCAACGAGCAGTACTTC
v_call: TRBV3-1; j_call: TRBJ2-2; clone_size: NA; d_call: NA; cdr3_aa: CASSQDRGSDTGELFF; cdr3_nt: TGTGCCAGCAGCCAAGACCGGGGATCAGACACCGGGGAGCTGTTTTTT
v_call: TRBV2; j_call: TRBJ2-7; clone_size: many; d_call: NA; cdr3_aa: CASGGTFSYEQYF; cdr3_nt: TGTGCCAGCGGCGGGACATTCTCCTACGAGCAGTACTTC
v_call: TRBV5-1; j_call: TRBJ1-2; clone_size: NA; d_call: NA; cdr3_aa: CASNQGLIDYGYTF; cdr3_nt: TGCGCCAGCAACCAGGGCCTGATTGACTATGGCTACACCTTC
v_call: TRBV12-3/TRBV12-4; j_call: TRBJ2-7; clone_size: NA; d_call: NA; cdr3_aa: CASSLIPGLHAF; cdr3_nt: TGTGCCAGCAGTTTAATCCCCGGACTCCATGCTTTC
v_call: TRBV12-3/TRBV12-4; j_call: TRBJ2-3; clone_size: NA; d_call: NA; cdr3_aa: CASSLEFYPIHTQYF; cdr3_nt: TGTGCCAGCAGTTTAGAATTTTACCCCATTCATACGCAGTATTTT
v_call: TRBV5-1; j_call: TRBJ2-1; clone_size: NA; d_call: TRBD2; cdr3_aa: CASSAAGTSAFSYNEQFF; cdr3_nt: TGCGCCAGCAGCGCAGCCGGGACTAGCGCCTTCTCCTACAATGAGCAGTTCTTC
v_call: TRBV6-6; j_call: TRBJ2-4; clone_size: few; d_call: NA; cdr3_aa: CASSYSLELGIQYF; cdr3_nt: TGTGCCAGCAGTTACTCTCTAGAGTTGGGCATTCAGTACTTC
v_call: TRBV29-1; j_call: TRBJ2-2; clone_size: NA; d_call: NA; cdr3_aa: CSAHRENTGELFF; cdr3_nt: TGCAGCGCCCACCGCGAGAACACCGGGGAGCTGTTTTTT
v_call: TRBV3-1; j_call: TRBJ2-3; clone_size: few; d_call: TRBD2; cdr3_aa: CASSHIRTSGTDTQYF; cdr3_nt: TGTGCCAGCAGCCATATAAGGACTAGCGGCACAGATACGCAGTATTTT
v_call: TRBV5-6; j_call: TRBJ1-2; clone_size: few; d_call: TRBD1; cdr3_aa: CASSKGGLDGYTF; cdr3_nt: TGTGCCAGCAGCAAAGGGGGCTTGGATGGCTACACCTTC
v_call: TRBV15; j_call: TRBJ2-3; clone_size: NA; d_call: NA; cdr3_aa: CATSRGGWADGYTQYF; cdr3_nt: TGTGCCACCAGCAGAGGAGGATGGGCAGACGGGTATACGCAGTATTTT
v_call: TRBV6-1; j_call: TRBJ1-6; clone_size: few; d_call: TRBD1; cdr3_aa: CASTRDRASPLHF; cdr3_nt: TGTGCCAGCACCCGGGACAGGGCTTCACCCCTCCACTTT
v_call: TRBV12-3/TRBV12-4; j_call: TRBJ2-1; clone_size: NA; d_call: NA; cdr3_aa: CASSLDSRLEQFF; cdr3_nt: TGTGCCAGCAGTTTAGATTCCCGGCTTGAGCAGTTCTTC
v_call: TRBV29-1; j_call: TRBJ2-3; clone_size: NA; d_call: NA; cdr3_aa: CSVEAATSWSTDTQYF; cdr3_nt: TGCAGCGTTGAAGCCGCGACTAGTTGGAGCACAGATACGCAGTATTTT